Reported below is one T cell receptor beta chain. This sample is drawn from a study of blood T cell repertoires in COVID-19. CDR1 is SEHNR, CDR2 FQNEAQ, per germline (reference sequence). J was trimmed by 6 bases and V by 5 bases; bases with no gene match: 12. CDR3 length: 15 residues. TCRdb's table, derived via immunoSEQ multiplex PCR, lists solely in-frame clones and lacks some. The profile shows fewer than 120,000 clones, almost 80% of them singletons. The rearrangement joins TRBV7-9 to TRBJ2-7; 8 bases line up with TRBD1. Material for sequencing was peripheral blood. The clonotype comes from a woman aged 80 or over with active or convalescent COVID-19. CDR3 region: CASSRSGGFNTEQYF. The CDR3 nucleotides are TGTGCCAGCAGCAGATCAGGGGGCTTTAATACCGAGCAGTACTTC.